The 23 T cell receptor beta chains listed next were all sequenced from one sample in a study of cytomegalovirus exposure and HLA in healthy donors. PCR was performed using 60 Vbeta and 13 Jbeta primers. Only in-frame clones appear in the TCRdb table, and some are missing; sequencing was by immunoSEQ multiplex PCR. This sample carries more than 110,000 clones, roughly three quarters of them seen once, and the ten largest clones take under 5.5%. Sequencing was carried out using PBMCs. These receptor sequences come from a woman aged 45-65 years in good health and CMV-seronegative.

This clone is a singleton in its sample. CDR3 DNA sequence: TGTGCCAGCAGTGGACAGGGCTTCTTTAATTCACCCCTCCACTTT. It encodes CASSGQGFFNSPLHF. J is TRBJ1-6 and V is TRBV6-1; TRBD1 matches at 7 bases. The CDR3 spans 15 residues. V trimming: 4 bases; J trimming: 6 bases; junction bases outside the gene matches: 6. The V gene's germline CDR1 is MNHNS and CDR2 SASEGT.

The chain carries TRBV29-1 and TRBJ2-7, with 7 bases identical to TRBD1. CDR3 size: 12 residues. J gave up 4 bases and V 4 bases, and 4 bases lay outside the gene matches. Germline V gene data show CDR1 as SQVTM and CDR2 as ANQGSEA. The CDR3 DNA follows: TGCAGCGTTGTGGGACAGAGATACGAGCAGTACTTC. This sequence encodes CSVVGQRYEQYF.

This clone showed up just a few times. The J gene is TRBJ2-2, the V gene TRBV5-6, with no clear D. V lost 0 bases, J lost 3 bases, and 9 bases lay in between. Germline V gene lookup returns CDR1 SGHDT and CDR2 YYEEEE. This CDR3 has 15 amino acids. CDR3 protein: CASSLAGGDTGELFF. CDR3 nucleotides: TGTGCCAGCAGCTTGGCAGGTGGTGACACCGGGGAGCTGTTTTTT.

CDR3 loop: CASSVDPGGGDSPLHF. DNA for the CDR3: TGTGCCAGCAGCGTAGACCCAGGGGGCGGGGATTCACCCCTCCACTTT. V gene TRBV9 combines with J gene TRBJ1-6; 8 nucleotides line up with TRBD1. CDR3 length equals 16 residues. Germline V CDR1 and CDR2: SGDLS, YYNGEE. V trimming: 0 bases; J trimming: 8 bases; junction bases outside the gene matches: 7.

The chain joins TRBV7-9 to TRBJ2-5, with no clear D. The DNA end is more similar to TRBJ2-7, so the J call may be wrong. Germline CDR1 is SEHNR and CDR2 is FQNEAQ (reference sequence). The CDR3 runs 13 residues. CDR3 coding DNA: TGTGCCAGCAGCTTAACACTAACCTACGAGCAGTACTTC. It codes for CASSLTLTYEQYF.

On this clone: A much larger clone is a single base away; this may be a read error. Other DNA sequences of this sample code for an identical CDR3. V gene TRBV2 combines with J gene TRBJ2-7, with 10 bases identical to TRBD2. Germline-derived CDR1 and CDR2 are SNHLY and FYNNEI. The V and J ends lost 1 base and 0 bases, in that order; junction bases with no gene match: 0. The CDR3 extends over 15 amino acids. The chain's CDR3 is CASSEVAGGSYEQYF. The CDR3 coding sequence is TGTGCCAGCAGTGAAGTAGCGGGAGGCTCCTACGAGCAGTACTTC. Full variable domain (remainder filled in from reference TRBV2 and TRBJ2-7): EPEVTQTPSHQVTQMGQEVILRCVPISNHLYFYWYRQILGQKVEFLVSFYNNEISEKSEIFDDQFSVERPDGSNFTLKIRSTKLEDSAMYFCASSEVAGGSYEQYFGPGTRLTVT.

CDR3 DNA sequence: TGCGCCAGCAGCCAAGAATTTCGGTCAGGCCTGAACACTGAAGCTTTCTTT. Amino acid sequence: CASSQEFRSGLNTEAFF. This chain joins TRBV4-1 and TRBJ1-1; D not certain. The germline gives CDR1 MGHRA, CDR2 YSYEKL. The V and J ends lost 0 bases and 0 bases respectively, with 14 bases between them. The CDR3 runs 17 residues.

This chain joins TRBV7-9 and TRBJ2-3; TRBD2 might be the D (6 bases). This CDR3 has 12 residues. Germline V lookup: CDR1 SEHNR, CDR2 FQNEAQ (reference sequence). The germline V and J ends were trimmed by 5 bases and 6 bases, with 9 bases remaining between them. The CDR3 DNA reads TGTGCCAGCAGCGGGACTGGGGATACGCAGTATTTT. Amino acid sequence: CASSGTGDTQYF.

This clone came up a few times. The chain links TRBV10-3 to TRBJ2-2, with a tentative D call TRBD2 (5 bases). Germline CDR1 ENHRY, CDR2 SYGVKD. The V end lost 6 bases, the J end lost 0 bases, and 11 bases lay between the germline ends. This CDR3 has 15 amino acids. DNA for the CDR3: TGTGCCATCAGCGTAGGACTCACGAACACCGGGGAGCTGTTTTTT. It yields the protein CAISVGLTNTGELFF.

The V gene is TRBV10-3, the J gene TRBJ2-7; 8 bases agree with TRBD1. Looked up from germline, CDR1 is ENHRY and CDR2 is SYGVKD. There are 14 residues in the CDR3. After removal of 6 bases from V and 7 bases from J, the junction contained 11 bases not matched to a gene. Here the CDR3 reads CAISYVDRVGEQYF. The CDR3, as DNA: TGTGCCATCAGCTATGTGGACAGGGTCGGAGAGCAGTACTTC.

V gene TRBV5-6 combines with J gene TRBJ2-5, with 11 bases that match TRBD2. V trimming: 3 bases; J trimming: 4 bases; junction bases outside the gene matches: 5. There are 15 residues in the CDR3. The germline V gene has CDR1 SGHDT and CDR2 YYEEEE. The CDR3 region has the DNA TGTGCCAGCAGCTCCGGGACTAGCGGAAGAGAGACCCAGTACTTC. This sequence encodes CASSSGTSGRETQYF. The variable domain in full, completed from reference TRBV5-6 and TRBJ2-5, reads DAGVTQSPTHLIKTRGQQVTLRCSPKSGHDTVSWYQQALGQGPQFIFQYYEEEERQRGNFPDRFSGHQFPNYSSELNVNALLLGDSALYLCASSSGTSGRETQYFGPGTRLLVL.

The sample holds one count of this clone. One end of the junction is discordant with germline, which a read error may explain. The CDR3, as DNA: TGTTCCAGCAGCCCACAGGGCTACGAGCAGTACTTC. It is translated as CSSSPQGYEQYF. This chain connects TRBV7-9 to TRBJ2-7; D is possibly TRBD1 (6 bases). The CDR3 covers 12 residues. CDR1 SEHNR and CDR2 FQNEAQ come from the germline V gene (reference sequence).

V is TRBV4-2 and J is TRBJ1-2; possibly TRBD1 for D (6 bases). V lost 0 bases and J lost 4, with 15 bases in between. The CDR3 runs 16 residues. The germline CDR1 and CDR2 sequences are LGHNA and YNFKEQ. CDR3 bases: TGTGCCAGCAGCCAAGACAGAGGGGGAGGGGGCTATGGCTACACCTTC. Encoded protein: CASSQDRGGGGYGYTF.

This chain uses TRBV27 with TRBJ2-5; possibly TRBD2 for D (6 bases). Looked up from germline, CDR1 is MNHEY and CDR2 is SMNVEV (reference sequence). With 1 base removed from V and 2 bases from J, the gap between germline ends came to 8 bases. The CDR3 spans 14 residues. The CDR3, as DNA: TGTGCCAGCAGTTTATTGGGGGGTCAAGAGACCCAGTACTTC. As protein: CASSLLGGQETQYF.

This clone has just a few counts. The rearrangement links TRBV19 to TRBJ1-4, with D maybe TRBD1 (5 bases). Germline loops: CDR1 LNHDA, CDR2 SQIVND (reference sequence). The CDR3 totals 14 residues. V was trimmed by 5 bases and J by 8 bases, leaving 15 bases between them. CDR3 protein: CASSLDNVPEKLFF. CDR3 bases: TGTGCCAGTAGTTTGGACAACGTCCCGGAAAAACTGTTTTTT.

The chain joins TRBV10-2 to TRBJ2-7, with 8 bases that match TRBD2. J was trimmed by 4 bases and V by 9 bases; bases with no gene match: 11. The germline gives CDR1 WSHSY, CDR2 SAAADI. CDR3 size: 14 residues. In DNA, the CDR3 is TGCGCCAGTAGTCCTATAGCGGGGTCGTACGAGCAGTACTTC. Amino acid sequence: CASSPIAGSYEQYF.

The chain combines TRBV13 with TRBJ1-3; D is perhaps TRBD1 (5 bases). With 1 base removed from V and 4 bases from J, the gap between germline ends came to 8 bases. Per germline, CDR1 PRHDT and CDR2 FYEKMQ (reference sequence). The CDR3 is made up of 14 amino acids. The CDR3 loop is CASSLAGSGNTIYF. CDR3 coding DNA: TGTGCCAGCAGCTTAGCAGGGTCCGGAAACACCATATATTTT.

The rearrangement links TRBV10-3 to TRBJ1-5; 9 nucleotides line up with TRBD1. Per germline, CDR1 ENHRY and CDR2 SYGVKD. V shed 10 bases, J shed 6 bases, and the junction held 13 bases outside the gene matches. The CDR3 has 15 residues. CDR3 in amino acids: CATGGDRVTGQPQHF. The CDR3 coding sequence is TGTGCCACCGGAGGGGACAGGGTTACGGGTCAGCCCCAGCATTTT.

The chain has TRBV4-3 and TRBJ1-3; perhaps TRBD1 as D (5 bases). V was shortened by 4 bases and J by 0 bases, with 10 bases between the two germline ends. Germline CDR1 reads LGHNA; CDR2 reads YSLEER. The CDR3 consists of 15 residues. Here the CDR3 reads CASSPDSLSGNTIYF. The CDR3 DNA reads TGCGCCAGCAGCCCCGACAGTCTCTCTGGAAACACCATATATTTT.

The chain has TRBV5-1 and TRBJ1-1; TRBD1 aligns across 8 bases. V shed 4 bases, J shed 3 bases, and the junction held 8 bases outside the gene matches. Germline CDR1 SGHRS, CDR2 YFSETQ. This CDR3 region has 15 residues. Written as DNA, the CDR3 is TGCGCCAGCAGCCCCGAAGGACAGGGCGACACTGAAGCTTTCTTT. Residues: CASSPEGQGDTEAFF.

CDR3 in DNA: TGCGCCAGCAGCCAGGAGCGGGGGGCGTTTGATACGCAGTATTTT. This codes for CASSQERGAFDTQYF. The rearrangement uses TRBV4-3 and TRBJ2-3, with TRBD2 matching 9 bases. The CDR3 has 15 amino acids. In germline, CDR1 is LGHNA, CDR2 YSLEER. Losses at the gene ends were 3 bases for V and 6 bases for J; bases not matched to a gene: 7.

The V call is TRBV11-3, the J call TRBJ2-7; 11 bases fit TRBD1. CDR3 length equals 15 residues. Germline CDR1 and CDR2: SGHNT and YENEEA. Trimming cost V 3 bases and J 7 bases; bases outside gene matches: 8. CDR3 coding DNA: TGTGCCAGCAGCTTCGGACAGGGGGCGCTTTGGGAGCAGTACTTC. Translating it yields CASSFGQGALWEQYF. Looking up the rest from reference TRBV11-3 and TRBJ2-7 gives the full variable domain: EAGVVQSPRYKIIEKKQPVAFWCNPISGHNTLYWYLQNLGQGPELLIRYENEEAVDDSQLPKDRFSAERLKGVDSTLKIQPAELGDSAVYLCASSFGQGALWEQYFGPGTRLTVT.

The rearrangement uses TRBV7-9 and TRBJ2-7, with 7 bases identical to TRBD2. This CDR3 spans 15 amino acids. V lost 0 bases and J lost 2; bases outside the gene matches: 4. Germline CDR1 and CDR2: SEHNR and FQNEAQ (reference sequence). The CDR3 coding sequence is TGTGCCAGCAGCTTAGCGGGGGGGTTGACCTACGAGCAGTACTTC. The encoded protein is CASSLAGGLTYEQYF. The whole variable domain, remainder taken from reference TRBV7-9 and TRBJ2-7, is DTGVSQNPRHKITKRGQNVTFRCDPISEHNRLYWYRQTLGQGPEFLTYFQNEAQLEKSRLLSDRFSAERPKGSFSTLEIQRTEQGDSAMYLCASSLAGGLTYEQYFGPGTRLTVT.